Included here is one TCR beta chain sequence, with context. CDR1 and CDR2 from the germline V gene are MNHEY and SMNVEV (reference sequence). The CDR3 length is 15 residues. J gave up 4 bases and V 6 bases, and 8 bases lay outside the gene matches. The data are from a study of spatial heterogeneity in lung cancer. Sample time point: sample taken at primary tumor resection. TCRdb re-called the 5' RACE reads through MiXCR, storing one row per CDR3 protein. Among under 30,000 distinct CDR3 sequences listed, around 3.2% were seen once. This receptor was identified in a female donor with early-stage non-small cell lung cancer. The chain uses TRBV27 and TRBJ1-5, with TRBD1 identical over 8 bases. This material consisted of PBMCs, taken at surgery. DNA of the CDR3: TGTGCCAGCAGACCTAGGACAGGGTTGAATCAGCCCCAGCATTTT. Protein: CASRPRTGLNQPQHF.